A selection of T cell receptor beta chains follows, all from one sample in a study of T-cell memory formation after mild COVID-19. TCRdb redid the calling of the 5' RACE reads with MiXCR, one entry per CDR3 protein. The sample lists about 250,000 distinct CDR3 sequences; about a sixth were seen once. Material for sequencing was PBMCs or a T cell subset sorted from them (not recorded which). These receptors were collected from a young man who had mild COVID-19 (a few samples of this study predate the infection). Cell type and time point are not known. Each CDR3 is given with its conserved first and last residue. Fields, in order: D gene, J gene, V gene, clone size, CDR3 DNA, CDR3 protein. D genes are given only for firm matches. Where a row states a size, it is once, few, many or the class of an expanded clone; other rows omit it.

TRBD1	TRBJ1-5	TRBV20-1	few	TGCAGTGCTAGAGATTATAAAGGGGGCCAGCCCCAGCATTTT	CSARDYKGGQPQHF
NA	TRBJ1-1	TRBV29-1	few	TGCAGCGGGTTAACAGCTGAAGCTTTCTTT	CSGLTAEAFF
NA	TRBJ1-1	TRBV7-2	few	TGTGCCAGCAGCAGTGGACGGCCACTAAACACTGAAGCTTTCTTT	CASSSGRPLNTEAFF
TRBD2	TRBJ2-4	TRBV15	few	TGTGCCACCAGCAGAGATGCGGGGGGAGGAAACATTCAGTACTTC	CATSRDAGGGNIQYF
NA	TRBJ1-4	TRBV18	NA	TGTGCCAGCTCACGGACGCTAGCAACTAATGAAAAACTGTTTTTT	CASSRTLATNEKLFF
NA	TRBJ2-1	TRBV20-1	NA	TGCAGTGCTACGATCAATGAGCAGTTCTTC	CSATINEQFF
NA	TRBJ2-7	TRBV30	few	TGTGCCTGGAGTGAGGGACTGCCTACCTACGAGCAGTACTTC	CAWSEGLPTYEQYF
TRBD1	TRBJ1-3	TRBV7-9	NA	TGTGCCAGCAGCTTGGGACAGGGGGCTGGAAACACCATATATTTT	CASSLGQGAGNTIYF
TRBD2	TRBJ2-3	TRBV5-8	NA	TGTGCCAGCAGTCTGAGACTAGCGGGGGCAGCAGATACGCAGTATTTT	CASSLRLAGAADTQYF
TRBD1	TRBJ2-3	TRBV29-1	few	TGCAGCGCACGGACAGGGGGTAGCGCAGATACGCAGTATTTT	CSARTGGSADTQYF
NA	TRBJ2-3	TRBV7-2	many	TGTGCCAGCAGCTTAAGGGGGGTCACAGATACGCAGTATTTT	CASSLRGVTDTQYF
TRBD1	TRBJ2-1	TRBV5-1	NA	TGCGCCAGCAGCCTTGACAGGGGGCACTACAATGAGCAGTTCTTC	CASSLDRGHYNEQFF
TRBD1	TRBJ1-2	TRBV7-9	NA	TGTGCCAGCAGGCCACGTGGGACAGGGGGTTATGGCTACACCTTC	CASRPRGTGGYGYTF
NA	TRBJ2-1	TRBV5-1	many	TGCGCCAGCAGCTTGTTAGGGGGCTCCTACAATGAGCAGTTCTTC	CASSLLGGSYNEQFF
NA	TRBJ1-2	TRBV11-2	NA	TGTGCCAGCAGCACCGGGACAACCAACTATGGCTACACCTTC	CASSTGTTNYGYTF
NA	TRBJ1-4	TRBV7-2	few	TGTGCCAGCAGACGAGGGGCCAGGGAGGAAAAACTGTTTTTT	CASRRGAREEKLFF
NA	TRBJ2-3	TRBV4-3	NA	TGCGCCAGCAGCCTCACGCTGAGGCGGGGCACAGATACGCAGTATTTT	CASSLTLRRGTDTQYF
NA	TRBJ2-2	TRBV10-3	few	TGTGCCATCAGTCAGGCGGGGCAGGGGGCCGGGGAGCTGTTTTTT	CAISQAGQGAGELFF
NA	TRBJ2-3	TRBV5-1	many	TGCGCCAGCTTCGCCTCTAGCACAGATACGCAGTATTTT	CASFASSTDTQYF
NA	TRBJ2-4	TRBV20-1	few	TGCAGTGCCCACCGACTGGGGTTAGCCAAAAACATTCAGTACTTC	CSAHRLGLAKNIQYF
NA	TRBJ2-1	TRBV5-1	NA	TGCGCCAGCAGCTTCGGGGACAACTACAATGAGCAGTTCTTC	CASSFGDNYNEQFF
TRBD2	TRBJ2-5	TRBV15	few	TGTGCCACCAGCAGAGACGGGGGGGCTTGGGAGACCCAGTACTTC	CATSRDGGAWETQYF
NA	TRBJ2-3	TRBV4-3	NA	TGCGCCAGCAGCCAGGCCGGACAGTCAGATACGCAGTATTTT	CASSQAGQSDTQYF
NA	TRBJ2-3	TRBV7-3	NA	TGTGCCAGCAAACACCCTAGCACAGATACGCAGTATTTT	CASKHPSTDTQYF
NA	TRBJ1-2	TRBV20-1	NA	TGCAGTGATAGAGGACAGTACTATGGCTACACCTTC	CSDRGQYYGYTF
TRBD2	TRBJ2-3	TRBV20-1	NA	TGCAGTGCTGGACTAGCGGGGGCATCAGATACGCAGTATTTT	CSAGLAGASDTQYF
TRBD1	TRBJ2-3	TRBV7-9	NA	TGTGCCAGCAGCGAGCAGGGGGCATCAGATACGCAGTATTTT	CASSEQGASDTQYF
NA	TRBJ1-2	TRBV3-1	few	TGTGCCAGCAGCCAACGCGACGGGAACTATGGCTACACCTTC	CASSQRDGNYGYTF
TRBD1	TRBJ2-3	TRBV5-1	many	TGCGCCAGCAGCTTGGACAGGGGAGCAGATACGCAGTATTTT	CASSLDRGADTQYF
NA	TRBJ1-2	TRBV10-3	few	TGTGCCATCAGTGAGTCAAGGGACTATGGCTACACCTTC	CAISESRDYGYTF
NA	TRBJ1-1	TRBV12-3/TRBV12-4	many	TGTGCCAGCAGTTTCCCCCACGCGGGGGATACTGAAGCTTTCTTT	CASSFPHAGDTEAFF
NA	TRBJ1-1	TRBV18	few	TGTGCCAGCTCACCATTCGGGGGGTGGAACACTGAAGCTTTCTTT	CASSPFGGWNTEAFF
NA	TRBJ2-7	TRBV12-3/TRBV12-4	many	TGTGCCAGCAGCCGGGACCGATCCTACGAGCAGTACTTC	CASSRDRSYEQYF
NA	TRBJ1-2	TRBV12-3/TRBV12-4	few	TGTGCCAGCAGCCCCTCGACCGGCGCGGGGTATGGCTACACCTTC	CASSPSTGAGYGYTF
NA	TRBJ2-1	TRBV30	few	TGTGCCTGGAGCCGGCCGGGGGAGCAGTTCTTC	CAWSRPGEQFF
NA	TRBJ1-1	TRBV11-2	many	TGTGCCAGCAGCTTCGGGGTAGGTCTGGCTGAAGCTTTCTTT	CASSFGVGLAEAFF
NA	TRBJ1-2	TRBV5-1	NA	TGCGCCAGCGGCTCGGGGGGGGCAAACTATGGCTACACCTTC	CASGSGGANYGYTF
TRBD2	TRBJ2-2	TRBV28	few	TGTGCCAGCAGTTTAGGCCTTGGCAGGGAGGGCACCGGGGAGCTGTTTTTT	CASSLGLGREGTGELFF
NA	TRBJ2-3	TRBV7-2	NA	TGTGCCAGCAGCGGGTACCGGACCTATACGCAGTATTTT	CASSGYRTYTQYF
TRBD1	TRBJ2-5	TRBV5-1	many	TGCGCCAGCGGGACAGAGAAACAAGAGACCCAGTACTTC	CASGTEKQETQYF
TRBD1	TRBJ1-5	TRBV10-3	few	TGTGCCATCAGCGAACAGGGGAGCAATCAGCCCCAGCATTTT	CAISEQGSNQPQHF
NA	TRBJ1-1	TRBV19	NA	TGTGCCAGTAGTCCGGTAGGAGGGAAGAACACTGAAGCTTTCTTT	CASSPVGGKNTEAFF
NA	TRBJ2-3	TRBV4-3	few	TGCGCCAGCAGCCGGCTGGGCAGGGGTGGGTCAGATACGCAGTATTTT	CASSRLGRGGSDTQYF
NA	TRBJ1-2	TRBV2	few	TGTGCCAGCAGTGTCGGCAGGGGCTATGGCTACACCTTC	CASSVGRGYGYTF
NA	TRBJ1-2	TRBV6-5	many	TGTGCCAGCAGACTGTTTCAGGGAGGCTATGGCTACACCTTC	CASRLFQGGYGYTF
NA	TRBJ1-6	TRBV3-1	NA	TGTGCCAGCAGCCAACAAGTGATGAGGAATTCACCCCTCCACTTT	CASSQQVMRNSPLHF
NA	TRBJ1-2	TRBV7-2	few	TGTGCCAGCAGCTCCGCCTCCGGCAGCAACTATGGCTACACCTTC	CASSSASGSNYGYTF
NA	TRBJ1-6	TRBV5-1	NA	TGCGCCAGCAGCTTGGGGACAGCCCGTGGGGCTAATTCACCCCTCCACTTT	CASSLGTARGANSPLHF
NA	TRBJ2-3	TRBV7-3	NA	TGTGCCAGCAGCCCAAAGGGGGGGGCCGGCACAGATACGCAGTATTTT	CASSPKGGAGTDTQYF
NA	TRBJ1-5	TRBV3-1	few	TGTGCCAGCAGCCAGGTAATGGGGCCCCAGCATTTT	CASSQVMGPQHF
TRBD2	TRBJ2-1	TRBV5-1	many	TGCGCCAGCAGCTTGGATATAGCGGGGGGGGATGAGCAGTTCTTC	CASSLDIAGGDEQFF